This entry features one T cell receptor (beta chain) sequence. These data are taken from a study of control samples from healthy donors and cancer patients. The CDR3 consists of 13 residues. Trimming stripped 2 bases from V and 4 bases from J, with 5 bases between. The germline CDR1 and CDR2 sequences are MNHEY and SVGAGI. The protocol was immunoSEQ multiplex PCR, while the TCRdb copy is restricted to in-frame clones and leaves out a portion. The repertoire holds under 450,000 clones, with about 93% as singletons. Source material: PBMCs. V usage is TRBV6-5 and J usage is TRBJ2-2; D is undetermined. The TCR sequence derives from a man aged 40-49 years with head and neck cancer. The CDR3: CASSYTFTGELFF. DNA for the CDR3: TGTGCCAGCAGTTACACCTTCACCGGGGAGCTGTTTTTT.